This is a list of T cell receptor beta chains from one sample in a study of spatial heterogeneity in lung cancer. TCRdb itself ran the 5' RACE reads through MiXCR, one entry per CDR3 protein. The sample lists 89,000 or so distinct CDR3 sequences; 15% to 25% were seen once. The input for sequencing was PBMCs, taken at surgery. All receptors derive from a male donor with early-stage non-small cell lung cancer. The CDR3 runs from the conserved cysteine through the conserved F or W. Fields, in order: V gene, J gene, clone size, D gene, CDR3 protein, CDR3 DNA. The D gene is left open where the match is weak. Only some rows state a clone size, as once, few, many or a class for expanded clones.

v_gene: TRBV5-1; j_gene: TRBJ2-5; abundance: few; d_gene: .; CDR3aa: CASSLGQRQETQYF; CDR3nt: TGCGCCAGCAGCTTGGGCCAGCGGCAAGAGACCCAGTACTTC
v_gene: TRBV9; j_gene: TRBJ1-1; abundance: .; d_gene: TRBD1; CDR3aa: CASSVDRVTEAFF; CDR3nt: TGTGCCAGCAGCGTCGACAGGGTTACTGAAGCTTTCTTT
v_gene: TRBV7-9; j_gene: TRBJ2-6; abundance: .; d_gene: .; CDR3aa: CASSPLNTGANVLTF; CDR3nt: TGTGCCAGCAGCCCCTTGAACACTGGGGCCAACGTCCTGACTTTC
v_gene: TRBV12-3/TRBV12-4; j_gene: TRBJ1-2; abundance: few; d_gene: .; CDR3aa: CASSFTGTGSSYGYTF; CDR3nt: TGTGCCAGCAGTTTTACCGGGACGGGGTCCTCCTATGGCTACACCTTC
v_gene: TRBV5-4; j_gene: TRBJ1-1; abundance: many; d_gene: .; CDR3aa: CASSGQRNTEAFF; CDR3nt: TGTGCCAGCAGTGGACAGAGGAACACTGAAGCTTTCTTT
v_gene: TRBV6-2/TRBV6-3; j_gene: TRBJ2-1; abundance: .; d_gene: .; CDR3aa: CASTRTYNEQFF; CDR3nt: TGTGCCAGCACGAGGACCTACAATGAGCAGTTCTTC
v_gene: TRBV3-1; j_gene: TRBJ1-2; abundance: few; d_gene: .; CDR3aa: CASSQDPAAGDGYGYTF; CDR3nt: TGTGCCAGCAGCCAAGACCCGGCCGCGGGCGATGGCTATGGCTACACCTTC
v_gene: TRBV7-9; j_gene: TRBJ2-7; abundance: .; d_gene: .; CDR3aa: CASSLEERGANEQYF; CDR3nt: TGTGCCAGCAGCTTAGAGGAAAGGGGGGCAAACGAGCAGTACTTC
v_gene: TRBV11-1; j_gene: TRBJ1-4; abundance: few; d_gene: TRBD1; CDR3aa: CASSFGTEEKLFF; CDR3nt: TGTGCCAGCAGCTTCGGGACAGAGGAAAAACTGTTTTTT
v_gene: TRBV28; j_gene: TRBJ2-2; abundance: few; d_gene: .; CDR3aa: CASKGGNTGELFF; CDR3nt: TGTGCCAGCAAGGGAGGAAACACCGGGGAGCTGTTTTTT
v_gene: TRBV7-9; j_gene: TRBJ1-6; abundance: .; d_gene: TRBD1; CDR3aa: CASSKEPTGVNSPLHF; CDR3nt: TGTGCCAGCAGCAAAGAGCCGACAGGGGTTAATTCACCCCTCCACTTT
v_gene: TRBV3-1; j_gene: TRBJ2-5; abundance: .; d_gene: TRBD2; CDR3aa: CASGRTSGGSQETQYF; CDR3nt: TGTGCCAGCGGAAGGACTAGCGGGGGGTCCCAAGAGACCCAGTACTTC
v_gene: TRBV20-1; j_gene: TRBJ1-2; abundance: many; d_gene: .; CDR3aa: CSAQWVGYYGYTF; CDR3nt: TGCAGTGCCCAATGGGTCGGGTACTATGGCTACACCTTC
v_gene: TRBV20-1; j_gene: TRBJ2-1; abundance: .; d_gene: .; CDR3aa: CSAETGINSYNEQFF; CDR3nt: TGCAGTGCCGAGACAGGTATCAACTCCTACAATGAGCAGTTCTTC
v_gene: TRBV27; j_gene: TRBJ1-2; abundance: few; d_gene: .; CDR3aa: CASSRTAYTNYGYTF; CDR3nt: TGTGCCAGCAGCAGGACAGCTTATACGAACTATGGCTACACCTTC
v_gene: TRBV2; j_gene: TRBJ1-1; abundance: few; d_gene: .; CDR3aa: CASSRQVQNTEAFF; CDR3nt: TGTGCCAGCAGCCGACAGGTTCAGAACACTGAAGCTTTCTTT
v_gene: TRBV5-1; j_gene: TRBJ2-1; abundance: few; d_gene: .; CDR3aa: CASMEGTYNEQFF; CDR3nt: TGCGCCAGCATGGAGGGGACTTACAATGAGCAGTTCTTC
v_gene: TRBV11-1; j_gene: TRBJ2-2; abundance: .; d_gene: .; CDR3aa: CASSLSGAAITGELFF; CDR3nt: TGTGCCAGCAGCTTATCTGGGGCAGCCATCACCGGGGAGCTGTTTTTT
v_gene: TRBV7-3; j_gene: TRBJ2-7; abundance: .; d_gene: TRBD1; CDR3aa: CASREQGRLEQYF; CDR3nt: TGTGCCAGCAGGGAACAGGGGCGCCTCGAGCAGTACTTC
v_gene: TRBV28; j_gene: TRBJ1-5; abundance: few; d_gene: .; CDR3aa: CASSSREGLKNQPQHF; CDR3nt: TGTGCCAGCAGTTCCCGGGAAGGCCTTAAAAATCAGCCCCAGCATTTT
v_gene: TRBV9; j_gene: TRBJ1-1; abundance: few; d_gene: .; CDR3aa: CASSPSQGLGMNTEAFF; CDR3nt: TGTGCCAGCAGCCCCTCACAGGGTTTGGGAATGAACACTGAAGCTTTCTTT
v_gene: TRBV29-1; j_gene: TRBJ2-7; abundance: many; d_gene: .; CDR3aa: CSVEERNSPRYF; CDR3nt: TGCAGCGTTGAAGAACGTAACAGCCCTAGGTACTTC
v_gene: TRBV9; j_gene: TRBJ1-2; abundance: .; d_gene: .; CDR3aa: CASSGMGRGQDGYTF; CDR3nt: TGTGCCAGCAGCGGGATGGGCAGGGGCCAGGATGGCTACACCTTC
v_gene: TRBV6-2/TRBV6-3; j_gene: TRBJ1-1; abundance: few; d_gene: TRBD1; CDR3aa: CASSTQRQGRAEAFF; CDR3nt: TGTGCCAGCAGTACGCAAAGACAGGGACGGGCTGAAGCTTTCTTT
v_gene: TRBV10-2; j_gene: TRBJ2-3; abundance: few; d_gene: .; CDR3aa: CASSESWGSTDTQYF; CDR3nt: TGCGCCAGCAGTGAGTCGTGGGGGAGCACAGATACGCAGTATTTT
v_gene: TRBV27; j_gene: TRBJ1-5; abundance: .; d_gene: .; CDR3aa: CASSSGLTNQPQHF; CDR3nt: TGTGCCAGCAGTAGCGGTCTTACCAATCAGCCCCAGCATTTT
v_gene: TRBV20-1; j_gene: TRBJ1-1; abundance: .; d_gene: .; CDR3aa: CSASTGQSEAFF; CDR3nt: TGCAGTGCTAGTACGGGTCAATCTGAAGCTTTCTTT
v_gene: TRBV7-9; j_gene: TRBJ2-7; abundance: .; d_gene: .; CDR3aa: CASSLGQPPYEQYF; CDR3nt: TGTGCCAGCAGCTTAGGGCAGCCTCCCTACGAGCAGTACTTC
v_gene: TRBV20-1; j_gene: TRBJ2-1; abundance: many; d_gene: .; CDR3aa: CSARAGGNEQFF; CDR3nt: TGCAGTGCTAGAGCCGGCGGAAATGAGCAGTTCTTC
v_gene: TRBV7-3; j_gene: TRBJ2-5; abundance: .; d_gene: TRBD2; CDR3aa: CASEVAGRGKTQYF; CDR3nt: TGTGCCAGCGAAGTAGCGGGACGTGGAAAGACCCAGTACTTC
v_gene: TRBV27; j_gene: TRBJ2-6; abundance: .; d_gene: .; CDR3aa: CASSLQGWRANVLTF; CDR3nt: TGTGCCAGCAGTTTACAGGGGTGGAGGGCCAACGTCCTGACTTTC
v_gene: TRBV29-1; j_gene: TRBJ1-1; abundance: few; d_gene: .; CDR3aa: CSVEPANTEAFF; CDR3nt: TGCAGCGTTGAGCCCGCGAACACTGAAGCTTTCTTT
v_gene: TRBV2; j_gene: TRBJ2-1; abundance: few; d_gene: .; CDR3aa: CASSETWTEYNEQFF; CDR3nt: TGTGCCAGCAGTGAGACGTGGACAGAGTACAATGAGCAGTTCTTC
v_gene: TRBV28; j_gene: TRBJ2-7; abundance: .; d_gene: TRBD2; CDR3aa: CASSFLTSGKYEQYF; CDR3nt: TGTGCCAGCAGTTTCCTGACTAGCGGGAAGTACGAGCAGTACTTC
v_gene: TRBV6-5; j_gene: TRBJ2-1; abundance: few; d_gene: .; CDR3aa: CASTPPVGNEQFF; CDR3nt: TGTGCCAGCACCCCCCCCGTTGGGAATGAGCAGTTCTTC
v_gene: TRBV29-1; j_gene: TRBJ2-7; abundance: .; d_gene: .; CDR3aa: CSVVNMGPINEQYF; CDR3nt: TGCAGCGTTGTCAATATGGGCCCCATCAACGAGCAGTACTTC
v_gene: TRBV12-3/TRBV12-4; j_gene: TRBJ1-2; abundance: many; d_gene: .; CDR3aa: CASTPKARTGPTPYGYTF; CDR3nt: TGTGCCAGCACCCCAAAGGCGAGGACGGGACCTACCCCTTATGGCTACACCTTC